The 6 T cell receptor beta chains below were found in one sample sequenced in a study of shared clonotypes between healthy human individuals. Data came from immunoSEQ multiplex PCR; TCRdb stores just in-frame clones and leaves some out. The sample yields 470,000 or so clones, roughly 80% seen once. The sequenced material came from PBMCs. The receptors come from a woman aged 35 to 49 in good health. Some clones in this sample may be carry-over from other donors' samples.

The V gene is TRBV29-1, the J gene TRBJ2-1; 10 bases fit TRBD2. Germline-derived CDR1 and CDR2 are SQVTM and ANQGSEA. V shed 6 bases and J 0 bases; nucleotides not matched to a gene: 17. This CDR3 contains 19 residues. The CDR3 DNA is TGCAGCGTCCCTGGAGGGGGGACTAGCGCTCAGCCCTCCTACAATGAGCAGTTCTTC. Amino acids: CSVPGGGTSAQPSYNEQFF.

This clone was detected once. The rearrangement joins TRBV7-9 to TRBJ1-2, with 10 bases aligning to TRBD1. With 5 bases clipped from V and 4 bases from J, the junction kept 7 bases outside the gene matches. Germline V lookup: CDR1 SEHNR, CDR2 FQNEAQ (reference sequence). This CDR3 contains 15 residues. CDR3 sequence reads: CASSPGTGVSYGYTF. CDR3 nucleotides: TGTGCCAGCAGCCCCGGGACAGGGGTAAGCTATGGCTACACCTTC.

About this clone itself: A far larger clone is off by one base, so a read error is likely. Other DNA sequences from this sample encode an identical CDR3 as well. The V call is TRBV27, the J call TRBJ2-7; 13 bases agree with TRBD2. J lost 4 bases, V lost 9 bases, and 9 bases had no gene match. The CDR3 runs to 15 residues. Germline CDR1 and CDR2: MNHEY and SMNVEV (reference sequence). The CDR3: CASSWTSGSGYEQYF. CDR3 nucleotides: TGTGCCAGTAGCTGGACTAGCGGGAGCGGATACGAGCAGTACTTC.

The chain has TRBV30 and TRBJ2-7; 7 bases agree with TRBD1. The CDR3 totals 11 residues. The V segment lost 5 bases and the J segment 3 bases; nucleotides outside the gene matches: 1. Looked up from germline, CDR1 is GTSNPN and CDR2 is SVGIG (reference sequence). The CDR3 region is CAWRQGYEQYF. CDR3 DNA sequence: TGTGCCTGGCGACAGGGCTACGAGCAGTACTTC.

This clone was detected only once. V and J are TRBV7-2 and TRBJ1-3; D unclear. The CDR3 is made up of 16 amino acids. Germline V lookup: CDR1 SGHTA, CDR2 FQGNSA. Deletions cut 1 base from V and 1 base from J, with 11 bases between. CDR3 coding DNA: TGTGCCAGCAGCTTAGTAAAGGGTCGGTCTGGAAACACCATATATTTT. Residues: CASSLVKGRSGNTIYF.

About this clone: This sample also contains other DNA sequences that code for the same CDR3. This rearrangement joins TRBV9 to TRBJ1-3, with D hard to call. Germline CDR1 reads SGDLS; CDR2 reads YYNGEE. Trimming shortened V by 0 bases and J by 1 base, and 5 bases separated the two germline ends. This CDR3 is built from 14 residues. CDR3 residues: CASSVVESGNTIYF. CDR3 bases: TGTGCCAGCAGCGTAGTAGAATCTGGAAACACCATATATTTT.